One T cell receptor beta chain is described in this entry. Its target is unknown. These data come from a study of shared clonotypes between healthy human individuals. Overall study results and limits: The sampled material consisted only of blood, and tissue repertoires are likely to differ.

V was shortened by 5 bases and J by 3 bases, with 4 bases between the two germline ends. The CDR3 loop spans 12 amino acids. Per the germline V gene, CDR1 is SGHTA and CDR2 is FQGNSA. Authors' methods: Junction-only sequences produced by ImmunoSEQ had no quality scores, so filtering differed. The table came from immunoSEQ multiplex PCR; TCRdb's copy has only in-frame clones and leaves some out. Clone size and the V and J calls come from that table; the DNA yielded D and trimming. Of around 1.1 million clones in the sample, more than 75% were seen once. This TCR was recovered from a man in his late teens or twenties in good health. Some clones in this sample may be carry-over from other donors' samples. This chain connects TRBV7-2 to TRBJ2-2; no firm D call. The sample comprised memory CD4+ T cells from PBMCs. Subset reported: CD45RA-negative fraction. DNA for the CDR3: TGTGCCAGCAGCCCGGACACCGGGGAGCTGTTTTTT. Its protein is CASSPDTGELFF.